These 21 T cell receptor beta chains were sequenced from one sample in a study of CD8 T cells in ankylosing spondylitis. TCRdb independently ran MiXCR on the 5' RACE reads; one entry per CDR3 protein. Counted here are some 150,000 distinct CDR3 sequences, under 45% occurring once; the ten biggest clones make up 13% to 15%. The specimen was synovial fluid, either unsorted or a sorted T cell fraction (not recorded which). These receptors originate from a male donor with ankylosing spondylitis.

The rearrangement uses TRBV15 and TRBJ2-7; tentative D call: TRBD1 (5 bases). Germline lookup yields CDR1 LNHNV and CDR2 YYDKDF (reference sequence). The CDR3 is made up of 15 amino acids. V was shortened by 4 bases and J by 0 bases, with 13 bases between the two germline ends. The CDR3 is CATSMGHFVSYEQYF. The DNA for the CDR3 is TGTGCCACCAGCATGGGGCACTTCGTCTCCTACGAGCAGTACTTC.

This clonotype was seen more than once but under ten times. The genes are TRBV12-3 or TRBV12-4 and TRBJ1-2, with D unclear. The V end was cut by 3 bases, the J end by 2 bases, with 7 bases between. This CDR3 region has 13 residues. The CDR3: CASSFLGNYGYTF. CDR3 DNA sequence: TGTGCCAGCAGTTTTTTGGGAAACTATGGCTACACCTTC.

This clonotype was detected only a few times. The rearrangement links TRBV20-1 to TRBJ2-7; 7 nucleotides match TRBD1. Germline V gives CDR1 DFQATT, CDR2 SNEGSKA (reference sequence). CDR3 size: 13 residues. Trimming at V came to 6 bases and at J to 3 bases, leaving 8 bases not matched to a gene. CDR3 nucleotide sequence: TGCAGTGCCCCTGGACAGGAGTACTACGAGCAGTACTTC. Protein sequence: CSAPGQEYYEQYF.

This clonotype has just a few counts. Written as DNA, the CDR3 is TGCGCCAGCAGCCCTTTCAGGGGGACTACGTCCTACAATGAGCAGTTCTTC. This translates into CASSPFRGTTSYNEQFF. The J gene is TRBJ2-1, the V gene TRBV4-1; D assignment may be TRBD1 or TRBD2 (7 bases each). Per germline, CDR1 MGHRA and CDR2 YSYEKL. V gave up 4 bases and J gave up 1 base, with 17 bases separating them. The CDR3 sequence is 17 residues long.

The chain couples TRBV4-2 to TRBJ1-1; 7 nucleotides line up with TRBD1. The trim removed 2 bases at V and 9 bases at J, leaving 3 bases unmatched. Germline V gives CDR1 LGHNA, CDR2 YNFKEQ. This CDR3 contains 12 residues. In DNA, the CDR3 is TGTGCCAGCAGCCAACTACAGGGGCAAGCTTTCTTT. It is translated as CASSQLQGQAFF.

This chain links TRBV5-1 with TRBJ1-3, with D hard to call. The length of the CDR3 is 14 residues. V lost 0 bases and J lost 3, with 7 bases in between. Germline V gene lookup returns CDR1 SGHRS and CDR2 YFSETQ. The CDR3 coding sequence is TGCGCCAGCAGCTTGGCCAGCTATGGAAACACCATATATTTT. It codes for CASSLASYGNTIYF.

CDR3 amino acids: CASSIYGDSGTYEQYF. The CDR3, as DNA: TGTGCCAGCAGTATCTATGGGGACTCCGGAACCTACGAGCAGTACTTC. The rearrangement uses TRBV12-3 or TRBV12-4 and TRBJ2-7; possible D gene TRBD2, 6 bases. V was shortened by 5 bases and J by 2 bases, with 19 bases between the two germline ends. The CDR3 has 16 residues.

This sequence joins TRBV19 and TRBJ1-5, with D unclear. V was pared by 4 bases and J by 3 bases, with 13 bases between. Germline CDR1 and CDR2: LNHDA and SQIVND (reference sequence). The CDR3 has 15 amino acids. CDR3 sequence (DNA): TGTGCCAGTAGTAACGGGGATTGGGTCAATCAGCCCCAGCATTTT. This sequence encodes CASSNGDWVNQPQHF.

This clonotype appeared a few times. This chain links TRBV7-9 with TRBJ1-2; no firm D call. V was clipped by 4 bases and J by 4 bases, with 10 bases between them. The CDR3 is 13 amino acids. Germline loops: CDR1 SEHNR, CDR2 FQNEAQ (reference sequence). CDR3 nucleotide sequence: TGTGCCAGCAGCTCCTATTCTATCTATGGCTACACCTTC. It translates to CASSSYSIYGYTF.

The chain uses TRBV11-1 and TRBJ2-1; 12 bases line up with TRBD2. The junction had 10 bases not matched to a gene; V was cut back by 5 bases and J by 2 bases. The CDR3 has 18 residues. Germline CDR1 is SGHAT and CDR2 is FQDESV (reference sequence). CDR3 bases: TGTGCCAGCAGCACCCGACTAGCGGGAGCTCTCGCCTACAATGAGCAGTTCTTC. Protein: CASSTRLAGALAYNEQFF.

The CDR3: CASSLAGDKKQYF. The CDR3 nucleotides read TGTGCCAGCAGCTTAGCGGGGGATAAGAAGCAGTACTTC. This sequence joins TRBV7-9 and TRBJ2-7; D tentatively fits TRBD1 or TRBD2 (5 bases each). Per the germline V gene, CDR1 is SEHNR and CDR2 is FQNEAQ (reference sequence). Trimming pared 0 bases from V and 8 bases from J, leaving 11 bases between. The CDR3 spans 13 residues. Supplemented by reference TRBV7-9 and TRBJ2-7, the full variable domain reads DTGVSQNPRHKITKRGQNVTFRCDPISEHNRLYWYRQTLGQGPEFLTYFQNEAQLEKSRLLSDRFSAERPKGSFSTLEIQRTEQGDSAMYLCASSLAGDKKQYFGPGTRLTVT.

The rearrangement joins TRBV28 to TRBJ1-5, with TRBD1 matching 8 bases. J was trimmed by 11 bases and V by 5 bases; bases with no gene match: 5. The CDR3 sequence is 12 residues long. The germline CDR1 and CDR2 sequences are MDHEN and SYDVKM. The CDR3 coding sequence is TGTGCCAGCAGTCCGGACAGGGTCTCCCAGCATTTT. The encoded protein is CASSPDRVSQHF.

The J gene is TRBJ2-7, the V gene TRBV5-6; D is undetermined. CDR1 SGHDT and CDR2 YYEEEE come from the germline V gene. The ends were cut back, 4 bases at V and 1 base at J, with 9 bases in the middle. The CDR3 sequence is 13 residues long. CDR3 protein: CASSLAQSYEQYF. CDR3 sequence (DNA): TGTGCCAGCAGCCTGGCCCAGTCCTACGAGCAGTACTTC.

The CDR3 sequence is CASSHSTAGDSTDTQYF. The CDR3 nucleotides read TGTGCCAGCAGCCACTCCACGGCAGGGGACAGCACAGATACGCAGTATTTT. The chain employs TRBV13 and TRBJ2-3; D is perhaps TRBD1 (6 bases). CDR1 PRHDT and CDR2 FYEKMQ come from the germline V gene (reference sequence). Trimming left V 5 bases short and J 0 bases short, with 18 bases between. The length of the CDR3 is 17 residues. Full variable domain (rest looked up from reference TRBV13 and TRBJ2-3): AAGVIQSPRHLIKEKRETATLKCYPIPRHDTVYWYQQGPGQDPQFLISFYEKMQSDKGSIPDRFSAQQFSDYHSELNMSSLELGDSALYFCASSHSTAGDSTDTQYFGPGTRLTVL.

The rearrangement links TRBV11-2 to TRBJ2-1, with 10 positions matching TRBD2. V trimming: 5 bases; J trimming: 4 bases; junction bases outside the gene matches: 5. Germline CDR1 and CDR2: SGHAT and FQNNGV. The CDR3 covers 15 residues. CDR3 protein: CASSETSGRYNEQFF. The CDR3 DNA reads TGTGCCAGCAGCGAGACTAGCGGGCGGTACAATGAGCAGTTCTTC. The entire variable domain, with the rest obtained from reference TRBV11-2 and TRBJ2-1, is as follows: EAGVAQSPRYKIIEKRQSVAFWCNPISGHATLYWYQQILGQGPKLLIQFQNNGVVDDSQLPKDRFSAERLKGVDSTLKIQPAKLEDSAVYLCASSETSGRYNEQFFGPGTRLTVL.

The CDR3 nucleotides are TGCAGCGTTCGCCAGTGGGGAACCGGGGAGCTGTTTTTT. This codes for CSVRQWGTGELFF. The chain recombines TRBV29-1 with TRBJ2-2; no reliable D call. The germline V and J ends were trimmed by 5 bases and 5 bases, with 12 bases remaining between them. This CDR3 is built from 13 residues. Germline V gives CDR1 SQVTM, CDR2 ANQGSEA.

The CDR3 DNA reads as TGTGCCAGCAGTTTCTTCCGACTTGGACAGCGACCCCAGCATTTT. Its translation: CASSFFRLGQRPQHF. V usage is TRBV28 and J usage is TRBJ1-5; perhaps TRBD1 as D (6 bases). Germline lookup yields CDR1 MDHEN and CDR2 SYDVKM. CDR3 length equals 15 residues. The V end was cut by 3 bases, the J end by 10 bases, with 19 bases between.

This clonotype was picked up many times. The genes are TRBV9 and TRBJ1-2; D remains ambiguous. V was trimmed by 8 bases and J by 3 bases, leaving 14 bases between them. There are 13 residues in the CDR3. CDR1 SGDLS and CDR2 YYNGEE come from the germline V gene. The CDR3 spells CASTIGHDYGYTF. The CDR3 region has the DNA TGTGCCAGTACAATAGGGCATGACTATGGCTACACCTTC.

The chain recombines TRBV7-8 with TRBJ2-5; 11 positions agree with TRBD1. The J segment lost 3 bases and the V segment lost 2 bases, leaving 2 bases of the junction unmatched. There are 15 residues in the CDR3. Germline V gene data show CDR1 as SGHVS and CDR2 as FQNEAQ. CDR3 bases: TGTGCCAGCAGCTTACCGGGACAGGGGGAAGAGACCCAGTACTTC. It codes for CASSLPGQGEETQYF.

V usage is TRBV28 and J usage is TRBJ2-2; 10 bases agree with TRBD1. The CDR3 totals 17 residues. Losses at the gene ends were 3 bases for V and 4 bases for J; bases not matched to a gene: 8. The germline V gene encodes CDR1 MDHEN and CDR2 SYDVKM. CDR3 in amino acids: CASSFFRQGAPTGELFF. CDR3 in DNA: TGTGCCAGCAGTTTCTTTCGACAGGGGGCTCCCACCGGGGAGCTGTTTTTT.

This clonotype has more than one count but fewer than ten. The CDR3 is CASSQEGRNTEAFF. CDR3 DNA sequence: TGCGCCAGCAGCCAAGAAGGCCGGAACACTGAAGCTTTCTTT. This chain joins TRBV4-1 and TRBJ1-1; D uncertain. Trimming shortened V by 0 bases and J by 1 base, and 6 bases separated the two germline ends. This CDR3 region has 14 residues. Germline V CDR1 and CDR2: MGHRA, YSYEKL.